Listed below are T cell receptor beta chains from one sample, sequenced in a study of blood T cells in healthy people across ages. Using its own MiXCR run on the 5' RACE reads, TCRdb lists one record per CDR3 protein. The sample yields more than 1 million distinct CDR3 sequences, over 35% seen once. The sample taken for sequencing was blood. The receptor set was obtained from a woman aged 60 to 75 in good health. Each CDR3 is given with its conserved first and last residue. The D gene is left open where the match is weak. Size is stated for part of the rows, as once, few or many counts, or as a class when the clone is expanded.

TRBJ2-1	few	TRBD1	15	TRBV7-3	CASSSRGPPYNEQFF	TGTGCCAGCAGCTCCAGGGGGCCCCCATACAATGAGCAGTTCTTC
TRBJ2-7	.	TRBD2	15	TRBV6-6	CASKVTGLVSYEQYF	TGTGCCAGCAAGGTGACGGGACTAGTAAGTTACGAGCAGTACTTC
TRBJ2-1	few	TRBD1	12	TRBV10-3	CAISGQGDGEFF	TGTGCCATCAGCGGACAGGGGGACGGGGAGTTCTTC
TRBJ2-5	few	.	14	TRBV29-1	CSASGIRVLETQYF	TGCAGCGCTTCAGGGATCAGGGTATTGGAGACCCAGTACTTC
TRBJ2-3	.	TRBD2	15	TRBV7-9	CASGAEGLATDTQYF	TGTGCCAGCGGGGCGGAGGGACTAGCGACAGATACGCAGTATTTT
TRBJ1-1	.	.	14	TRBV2	CASIQEGLNTEAFF	TGTGCCAGTATTCAGGAAGGGCTGAACACTGAAGCTTTCTTT
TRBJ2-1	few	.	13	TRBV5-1	CASSFSRRSEQFF	TGCGCCAGCAGCTTCAGCAGGAGGAGTGAGCAGTTCTTC
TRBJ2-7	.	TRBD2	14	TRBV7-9	CASSPAGARYEQYF	TGTGCCAGCAGCCCAGCGGGAGCCCGCTACGAGCAGTACTTC
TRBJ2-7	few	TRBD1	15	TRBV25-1	CASSGPTGGADEQYF	TGTGCCAGCAGTGGCCCGACAGGGGGGGCCGACGAGCAGTACTTC
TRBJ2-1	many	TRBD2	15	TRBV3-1	CASSQEPGLGNEQFF	TGTGCCAGCAGCCAAGAACCGGGACTAGGAAATGAGCAGTTCTTC
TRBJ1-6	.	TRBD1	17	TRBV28	CASSSPHRGRNNSPLHF	TGTGCCAGCAGTTCCCCCCACAGGGGGAGGAATAATTCACCCCTCCACTTT
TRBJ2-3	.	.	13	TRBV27	CASSSGFTDTQYF	TGTGCCAGCAGTTCCGGGTTCACAGATACGCAGTATTTT
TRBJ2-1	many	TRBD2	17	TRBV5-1	CASTPSRLAASYNEQFF	TGCGCCAGCACCCCTTCACGGCTAGCGGCATCCTACAATGAGCAGTTCTTC
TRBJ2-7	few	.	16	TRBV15	CATSRDQGRSSYEQYF	TGTGCCACCAGCAGAGATCAGGGAAGGAGCTCCTACGAGCAGTACTTC
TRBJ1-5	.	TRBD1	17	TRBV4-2	CASSRGQGADSNQPQHF	TGTGCCAGCAGCCGAGGACAGGGGGCCGATAGCAATCAGCCCCAGCATTTT
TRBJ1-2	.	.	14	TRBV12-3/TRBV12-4	CASSLLYEGGGYTF	TGTGCCAGCAGTTTATTATATGAGGGGGGTGGCTACACCTTC
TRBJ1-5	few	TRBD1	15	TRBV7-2	CASSSTGVSNQPQHF	TGTGCCAGCAGCTCGACAGGGGTAAGCAATCAGCCCCAGCATTTT
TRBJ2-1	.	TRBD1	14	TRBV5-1	CASSRWGQGNEQFF	TGCGCCAGCAGCCGATGGGGACAGGGAAATGAGCAGTTCTTC
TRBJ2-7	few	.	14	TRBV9	CASSEGRQDYEQYF	TGTGCCAGCAGCGAAGGAAGGCAGGACTACGAGCAGTACTTC
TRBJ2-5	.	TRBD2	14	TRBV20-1	CSARASGRGETQYF	TGCAGTGCTAGAGCTAGCGGGAGAGGGGAGACCCAGTACTTC
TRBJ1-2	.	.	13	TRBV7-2	CASSFAPLYGYTF	TGTGCCAGCAGCTTTGCCCCGCTCTATGGCTACACCTTC
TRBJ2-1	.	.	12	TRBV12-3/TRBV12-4	CASRSTVNEQFF	TGTGCCAGCAGATCGACAGTCAATGAGCAGTTCTTC
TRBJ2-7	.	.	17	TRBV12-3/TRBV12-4	CAGSPRRLSGSSYEQYF	TGTGCCGGCAGTCCCCGTCGACTGAGCGGGTCTTCCTACGAGCAGTACTTC
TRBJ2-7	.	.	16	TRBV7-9	CASSSVTLSWDYEQYF	TGTGCCAGCAGTTCAGTGACCCTCTCCTGGGATTACGAGCAGTACTTC
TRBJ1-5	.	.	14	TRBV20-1	CSAGGQPGKQPQHF	TGCAGTGCCGGGGGACAACCCGGAAAGCAGCCCCAGCATTTT
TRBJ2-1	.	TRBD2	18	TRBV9	CASSPIAGGDSGYNEQFF	TGTGCCAGCAGCCCAATAGCGGGAGGGGATTCGGGTTACAATGAGCAGTTCTTC
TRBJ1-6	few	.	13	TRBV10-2	CASRGPRNSPLHF	TGCGCCAGCAGGGGACCGAGAAATTCACCCCTCCACTTT
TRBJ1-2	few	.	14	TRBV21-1	CASSSPGTGNGYTF	TGTGCCAGCAGCAGCCCCGGGACAGGGAATGGCTACACCTTC
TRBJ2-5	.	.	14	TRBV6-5	CASSPSGTSIEQYF	TGTGCCAGCAGTCCGTCCGGGACGTCGATTGAGCAGTACTTC
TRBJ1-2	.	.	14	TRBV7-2	CASSPWQVFYGYTF	TGTGCCAGCAGCCCCTGGCAGGTCTTCTATGGCTACACCTTC
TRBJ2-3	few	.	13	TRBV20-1	CSAREAQSDTQYF	TGCAGTGCTAGAGAGGCACAATCAGATACGCAGTATTTT
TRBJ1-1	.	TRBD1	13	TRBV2	CARSTGGLAEAFF	TGTGCCAGGAGCACAGGGGGCCTCGCTGAAGCTTTCTTT
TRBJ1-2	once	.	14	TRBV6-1	CASSEGEQNYGYTF	TGTGCCAGCAGTGAAGGGGAACAAAACTATGGCTACACCTTC
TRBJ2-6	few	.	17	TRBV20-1	CSARHTELSSGANVLTF	TGCAGTGCTAGACATACCGAGCTTAGTTCTGGGGCCAACGTCCTGACTTTC
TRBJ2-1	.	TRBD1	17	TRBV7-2	CASSLNPTGQGAGEQFF	TGTGCCAGCAGCTTAAACCCAACTGGACAGGGGGCGGGTGAGCAGTTCTTC
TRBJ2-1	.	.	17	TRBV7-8	CASSLVGIGVAYNEQFF	TGTGCCAGCAGCTTAGTAGGCATAGGGGTTGCCTACAATGAGCAGTTCTTC
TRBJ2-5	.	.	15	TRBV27	CASSSIPSDQETQYF	TGTGCCAGCAGTTCCATTCCTAGCGACCAAGAGACCCAGTACTTC
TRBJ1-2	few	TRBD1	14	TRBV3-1	CASSPSDRVLGYTF	TGTGCCAGCAGCCCATCCGACAGGGTTCTTGGCTACACCTTC
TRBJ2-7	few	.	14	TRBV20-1	CSARRSGLTYEQYF	TGCAGTGCTAGACGTTCGGGGCTTACCTACGAGCAGTACTTC
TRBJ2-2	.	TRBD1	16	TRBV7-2	CASSLGGQGGFGELFF	TGTGCCAGCAGCTTAGGGGGACAGGGAGGGTTCGGGGAGCTGTTTTTT
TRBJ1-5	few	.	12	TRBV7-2	CASSLAFGPQHF	TGTGCCAGCAGCTTAGCCTTTGGGCCCCAGCATTTT
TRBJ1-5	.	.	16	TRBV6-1	CASSEVRGAGNQPQHF	TGTGCCAGCAGTGAAGTAAGGGGGGCCGGGAATCAGCCCCAGCATTTT
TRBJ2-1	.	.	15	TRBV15	CATTPGPEGGNEQFF	TGTGCCACCACCCCGGGTCCGGAGGGCGGCAATGAGCAGTTCTTC
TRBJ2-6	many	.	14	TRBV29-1	CSVVWTDNNNVLTF	TGCAGCGTTGTCTGGACAGACAACAACAACGTCCTGACTTTC
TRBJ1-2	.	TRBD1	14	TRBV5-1	CASGPDRGSYGYTF	TGCGCCAGCGGTCCCGACAGGGGCTCCTATGGCTACACCTTC
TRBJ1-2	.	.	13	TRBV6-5	CASSYGRTSICTF	TGTGCCAGCAGTTACGGCAGAACATCTATTTGCACCTTC
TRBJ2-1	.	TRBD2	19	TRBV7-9	CASSLAGAGLAGGPSEQFF	TGTGCCAGCAGCTTAGCTGGAGCCGGCCTAGCGGGAGGGCCTAGTGAGCAGTTCTTC
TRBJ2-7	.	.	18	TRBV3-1	CASSQDPVARQSSYEQYF	TGTGCCAGCAGCCAAGATCCCGTAGCGAGACAGAGCTCCTACGAGCAGTACTTC
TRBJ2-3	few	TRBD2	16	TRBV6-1	CASRVAGVRGADTQYF	TGTGCCAGCAGGGTAGCGGGAGTAAGGGGTGCAGATACGCAGTATTTT
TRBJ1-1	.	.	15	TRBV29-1	CSVERGRTVNTEAFF	TGCAGCGTTGAAAGGGGTAGGACAGTGAACACTGAAGCTTTCTTT
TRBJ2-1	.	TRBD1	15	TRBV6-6	CASSDGTGWGNEQFF	TGTGCCAGCAGCGACGGGACAGGGTGGGGCAATGAGCAGTTCTTC
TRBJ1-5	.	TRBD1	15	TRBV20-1	CSATLQGARRQPQHF	TGCAGTGCTACCCTACAGGGGGCGCGACGGCAGCCCCAGCATTTT
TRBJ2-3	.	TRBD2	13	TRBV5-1	CASKTSGTDTQYF	TGCGCCAGCAAGACTAGCGGCACAGATACGCAGTATTTT
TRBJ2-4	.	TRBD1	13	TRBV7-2	CASSPLTGKMKYF	TGTGCCAGCAGCCCACTGACAGGGAAGATGAAGTACTTC
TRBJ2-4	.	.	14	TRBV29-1	CSVLGITTQNIQYF	TGCAGCGTTCTTGGTATAACTACCCAAAACATTCAGTACTTC